The 13 T cell receptor beta chains below all came from one sample that was sequenced in a study of T cell responses to AZD1222 COVID-19 vaccine. The data were produced by immunoSEQ multiplex PCR, yet TCRdb's version contains in-frame clones alone and is incomplete. The sample lists roughly 120,000 clones, around 86% occurring once. The material was peripheral blood, obtained on day 0 of AZD1222 vaccination. These receptors all come from an adult in good health.

This clone has just a few counts. The V and J genes are TRBV27 and TRBJ2-7; tentative D call: TRBD1 (6 bases). V lost 1 base and J 1 base, leaving 17 bases between the germline ends. The CDR3 covers 17 residues. CDR1 is MNHEY, CDR2 SMNVEV, per germline (reference sequence). The CDR3 bases are TGTGCCAGCAGTTTATACCCCCAGCAGGGGCTGTCCTACGAGCAGTACTTC. This sequence encodes CASSLYPQQGLSYEQYF.

The sample holds one count of this clone. The gene calls are TRBV18 and TRBJ2-7; TRBD1 matches at 7 bases. Unmatched junction bases numbered 2, after V lost 0 bases and J lost 3 bases. The CDR3 sequence is 14 residues long. CDR1 and CDR2 from the germline V gene are KGHSH and LQKENI. CDR3 nucleotides: TGTGCCAGCTCACCACCAGGGGGCAGCTACGAGCAGTACTTC. It is translated as CASSPPGGSYEQYF. Full variable domain (missing parts from reference TRBV18 and TRBJ2-7): NAGVMQNPRHLVRRRGQEARLRCSPMKGHSHVYWYRQLPEEGLKFMVYLQKENIIDESGMPKERFSAEFPKEGPSILRIQQVVRGDSAAYFCASSPPGGSYEQYFGPGTRLTVT.

The rearrangement joins TRBV29-1 to TRBJ1-2, with D possibly TRBD1 on 5 matching bases. Germline assignment: CDR1 SQVTM and CDR2 ANQGSEA. CDR3 length equals 13 residues. The V gene lost 8 bases and the J gene lost 4 bases, with 17 bases spanning the gap. Written as DNA, the CDR3 is TGCAGCCTGGGGTCGGAGGGGCCCTATGGCTACACCTTC. Protein sequence: CSLGSEGPYGYTF. The whole variable domain, filled in from reference TRBV29-1 and TRBJ1-2, reads SAVISQKPSRDICQRGTSLTIQCQVDSQVTMMFWYRQQPGQSLTLIATANQGSEATYESGFVIDKFPISRPNLTFSTLTVSNMSPEDSSIYLCSLGSEGPYGYTFGSGTRLTVV.

The genes are TRBV27 and TRBJ2-5; no reliable D call. The CDR3 extends over 15 amino acids. The V end lost 5 bases, the J end lost 0 bases, and 13 bases lay between the germline ends. Germline lookup yields CDR1 MNHEY and CDR2 SMNVEV (reference sequence). CDR3 bases: TGTGCCAGCAGTCCTAAGACTGCGTACCAAGAGACCCAGTACTTC. This gives the protein CASSPKTAYQETQYF.

Here the CDR3 reads CASRDTGGHTGELFF. DNA of the CDR3: TGTGCCAGCAGAGACACAGGGGGGCACACCGGGGAGCTGTTTTTT. This chain uses TRBV6-5 with TRBJ2-2, with 8 bases matching TRBD1. CDR1 and CDR2 (germline): MNHEY, SVGAGI. The CDR3 spans 15 residues. V was clipped by 6 bases and J by 3 bases; unmatched bases: 6.

This chain uses TRBV7-6 with TRBJ2-3; D is ambiguous. Germline CDR1 SGHVS, CDR2 FNYEAQ. This CDR3 region has 12 residues. The V and J ends lost 1 base and 9 bases respectively, with 8 bases between them. The CDR3 coding sequence is TGTGCCAGCAGCTTAGTCGCAAACACGCAGTATTTT. This translates into CASSLVANTQYF.

The chain combines TRBV19 with TRBJ1-2; D remains ambiguous. The CDR3 sequence is 15 residues long. Germline values: CDR1 LNHDA, CDR2 SQIVND (reference sequence). Trimming shortened V by 6 bases and J by 4 bases, and 18 bases separated the two germline ends. This CDR3 is CASSSSRGVLYGYTF. The CDR3 nucleotides read TGTGCCAGTAGCTCCTCGCGGGGTGTTCTCTATGGCTACACCTTC.

In DNA form, the CDR3 reads TGTGCCAGTAGTCCACGGACAGGGGGCGGCTATGGCTACACCTTC. As protein: CASSPRTGGGYGYTF. This rearrangement joins TRBV19 to TRBJ1-2; 11 positions match TRBD1. The CDR3 covers 15 residues. Per germline, CDR1 LNHDA and CDR2 SQIVND (reference sequence). Trimming cost V 5 bases and J 4 bases; bases outside gene matches: 6.

The chain is built from TRBV4-3 and TRBJ2-7; D could derive from TRBD1 or TRBD2 (7 bases each). V dropped 1 base and J dropped 8 bases, with 12 bases sitting between them. The CDR3 extends over 13 amino acids. The germline gives CDR1 LGHNA, CDR2 YSLEER. The CDR3 nucleotides read TGCGCCAGCAGCCAAGGACAGGGAGGGAAGCAGTACTTC. It is translated as CASSQGQGGKQYF.

This clone was seen more than once but under ten times. The genes are TRBV5-6 and TRBJ1-1; D is ambiguous. The length of the CDR3 is 18 residues. Germline CDR1 reads SGHDT; CDR2 reads YYEEEE. V lost 0 bases and J lost 1, with 19 bases in between. In DNA, the CDR3 is TGTGCCAGCAGCTTGGCGGGTTATGTGGGTTTTGGGAACACTGAAGCTTTCTTT. Translation: CASSLAGYVGFGNTEAFF.

J is TRBJ1-2 and V is TRBV27; D not resolved. The germline V and J ends were trimmed by 2 bases and 4 bases, with 11 bases remaining between them. The CDR3 runs to 14 residues. Germline loops: CDR1 MNHEY, CDR2 SMNVEV (reference sequence). Here the CDR3 reads CASSLQRFGYGYTF. In DNA form, the CDR3 reads TGTGCCAGCAGTTTACAGCGGTTCGGCTATGGCTACACCTTC.

This rearrangement joins TRBV12-3 or TRBV12-4 to TRBJ1-2; D not resolved. V was shortened by 7 bases and J by 0 bases, with 9 bases between the two germline ends. The CDR3 is 13 residues long. The CDR3 bases are TGTGCCAGCACCAGCTCCGCTAACTATGGCTACACCTTC. Translated, it gives CASTSSANYGYTF.

This chain connects TRBV7-9 to TRBJ2-2; D not resolved. Germline values: CDR1 SEHNR, CDR2 FQNEAQ (reference sequence). Trimming took 5 bases from V and 7 from J, leaving 17 bases between them. The CDR3 extends over 15 amino acids. CDR3 coding DNA: TGTGCCAGCAGCCCGACCGGGTCGAGTAACGGGGAGCTGTTTTTT. Translation gives CASSPTGSSNGELFF.